The 23 T cell receptor beta chains reported below all come from one sample, sequenced in a study of blood T cell dynamics during melanoma immunotherapy. Only in-frame clones appear in the TCRdb table, and some are missing; sequencing was by immunoSEQ multiplex PCR. The table shows some 9,800 clones, with approximately 90% occurring only once. The time point is: pre-treatment baseline. The source material was blood, sampled from a patient treated with checkpoint blockade. All receptors derive from a human donor with melanoma.

In its sample, this clone is medium-sized. CDR3 bases: TGTGCCAGCAGTGACGGGGGGGACACAGATACGCAGTATTTT. It is translated as CASSDGGDTDTQYF. The chain employs TRBV6-4 and TRBJ2-3; the match to TRBD2 covers 7 bases. Germline V gives CDR1 MRHNA, CDR2 SNTAGT. Losses at the gene ends were 2 bases for V and 2 bases for J; bases not matched to a gene: 1. This CDR3 spans 14 amino acids.

V and J are TRBV19 and TRBJ1-6; the D is unclear. This CDR3 is built from 13 residues. Trimming stripped 7 bases from V and 7 bases from J, with 11 bases between. Germline V gene lookup returns CDR1 LNHDA and CDR2 SQIVND (reference sequence). CDR3 amino acids: CASTEGINSPLHF. CDR3 sequence (DNA): TGTGCCAGTACCGAGGGTATCAATTCACCCCTCCACTTT.

This clone came up once. The chain uses TRBV9 and TRBJ1-1; tentatively, D is TRBD1 (5 bases). Trimming took 4 bases from V and 0 from J, leaving 13 bases between them. The germline V gene has CDR1 SGDLS and CDR2 YYNGEE. The CDR3 is 15 amino acids. The CDR3 DNA sequence: TGTGCCAGCAGCTTAATTGGGACTTTGAACACTGAAGCTTTCTTT. This gives the protein CASSLIGTLNTEAFF.

This clone was picked up a small number of times. The J gene is TRBJ1-1, the V gene TRBV9; D unresolved. This CDR3 region has 13 residues. V was pared by 1 base and J by 0 bases, with 4 bases between. Germline assignment: CDR1 SGDLS and CDR2 YYNGEE. The CDR3: CASSVNLNTEAFF. The CDR3, as DNA: TGTGCCAGCAGCGTAAATTTGAACACTGAAGCTTTCTTT.

J is TRBJ1-6 and V is TRBV14; D may be TRBD1 (5 bases). Germline CDR1 is SGHDN and CDR2 is FVKESK. V shed 1 base and J shed 10 bases, with 8 bases lying between them. This CDR3 has 13 residues. The CDR3 sequence: CASSQGGGSPLHF. CDR3 bases: TGTGCCAGCAGCCAAGGTGGGGGGTCACCCCTCCACTTT.

V is TRBV25-1 and J is TRBJ1-5; no clear D. CDR3 length: 13 residues. With 6 bases removed from V and 9 bases from J, the gap between germline ends came to 15 bases. The germline V gene has CDR1 MGHDK and CDR2 SYGVNS. CDR3 residues: CASSEDGIRPQHF. For the CDR3, the DNA is TGTGCCAGCAGCGAGGACGGCATTCGGCCCCAGCATTTT. Looking up the rest from reference TRBV25-1 and TRBJ1-5 gives the full variable domain: EADIYQTPRYLVIGTGKKITLECSQTMGHDKMYWYQQDPGMELHLIHYSYGVNSTEKGDLSSESTVSRIRTEHFPLTLESARPSHTSQYLCASSEDGIRPQHFGDGTRLSIL.

This clone was observed once. The chain has TRBV9 and TRBJ1-1; tentative D call: TRBD1 (5 bases). V lost 2 bases to trimming and J lost 5 bases, with 13 bases between them. There are 14 residues in the CDR3. Per germline, CDR1 SGDLS and CDR2 YYNGEE. The CDR3 DNA reads TGTGCCAGCAGCGTTGGGGGGATTATTACTGAAGCTTTCTTT. Translated, it gives CASSVGGIITEAFF.

V gene TRBV28 combines with J gene TRBJ2-7; 7 bases align to TRBD1. Losses at the gene ends were 5 bases for V and 4 bases for J; bases not matched to a gene: 11. The CDR3 runs 15 residues. Germline CDR1 and CDR2: MDHEN and SYDVKM. The DNA of the CDR3 is TGTGCCAGCAGTCCACCCGGGACAGCCTTTTACGAGCAGTACTTC. Translated: CASSPPGTAFYEQYF. The whole variable domain, filled in from reference TRBV28 and TRBJ2-7, reads DVKVTQSSRYLVKRTGEKVFLECVQDMDHENMFWYRQDPGLGLRLIYFSYDVKMKEKGDIPEGYSVSREKKERFSLILESASTNQTSMYLCASSPPGTAFYEQYFGPGTRLTVT.

The chain carries TRBV5-1 and TRBJ1-1; weak D call: TRBD1 (5 bases). The CDR3 is made up of 15 amino acids. V was shortened by 4 bases and J by 0 bases, with 13 bases between the two germline ends. Germline CDR1 SGHRS, CDR2 YFSETQ. The CDR3 sequence is CASSATGTVNTEAFF. DNA for the CDR3: TGCGCCAGCAGCGCCACCGGGACGGTGAACACTGAAGCTTTCTTT.

The chain employs TRBV10-3 and TRBJ2-3, with 14 bases aligning to TRBD2. The CDR3 is 17 residues long. Trimming took 7 bases from V and 0 from J; bases not matched to a gene: 6. CDR1 is ENHRY, CDR2 SYGVKD, per germline. CDR3 nucleotide sequence: TGTGCCATCACCAGGGGACTAGCGGGGGCTAGCACAGATACGCAGTATTTT. Its translation is CAITRGLAGASTDTQYF.

The V gene is TRBV25-1, the J gene TRBJ2-7, with D unclear. The CDR3 has 15 residues. The germline V gene has CDR1 MGHDK and CDR2 SYGVNS. Trimming removed 3 bases from V and 3 bases from J, with 15 bases in between. The CDR3 DNA is TGTGCCAGCAGTGAGGGCAGTTTAGTTTTCTACGAGCAGTACTTC. Amino acids: CASSEGSLVFYEQYF.

The CDR3 DNA is TGTGCCAGTAGTATAAGGGAGGGAGCTGGGGCCAACGTCCTGACTTTC. Protein: CASSIREGAGANVLTF. This chain connects TRBV19 to TRBJ2-6, with TRBD2 matching 7 bases. The length of the CDR3 is 16 residues. Germline trimming cut 2 bases from V and 2 bases from J; bases unmatched to any gene: 3. From germline, CDR1 is LNHDA and CDR2 SQIVND (reference sequence).

This clone was recorded once. The V call is TRBV6-4, the J call TRBJ1-5; D possibly corresponds to TRBD1 (5 bases). There are 14 residues in the CDR3. V shed 7 bases and J shed 5 bases, with 15 bases lying between them. Germline values: CDR1 MRHNA, CDR2 SNTAGT. The CDR3 DNA reads as TGTGCCAGCATCGGGACGAAGTTTTATCAGCCCCAGCATTTT. Its protein is CASIGTKFYQPQHF.

J is TRBJ1-1 and V is TRBV19; 8 nucleotides agree with TRBD1. V trimming: 5 bases; J trimming: 5 bases; junction bases outside the gene matches: 7. The CDR3 has 14 amino acids. The germline V gene has CDR1 LNHDA and CDR2 SQIVND (reference sequence). CDR3 bases: TGTGCCAGTAGTTCGACAGGGGCGAGGACTGAAGCTTTCTTT. It yields the protein CASSSTGARTEAFF.

The CDR3 region has the DNA TGTGCCAGCACGGCCTCTGGGAACACTGAAGCTTTCTTT. Translated: CASTASGNTEAFF. The V call is TRBV6-5, the J call TRBJ1-1; D remains ambiguous. In germline, CDR1 is MNHEY, CDR2 SVGAGI. Trimming removed 7 bases from V and 1 base from J, with 10 bases in between. The CDR3 runs 13 residues.

J is TRBJ1-2 and V is TRBV19; unclear D gene. V dropped 9 bases and J dropped 4 bases, with 12 bases sitting between them. Per the germline V gene, CDR1 is LNHDA and CDR2 is SQIVND (reference sequence). The CDR3 covers 12 residues. The CDR3 DNA is TGTGCCAGCGCCGACGTAATCTATGGCTACACCTTC. Protein: CASADVIYGYTF.

The rearrangement uses TRBV13 and TRBJ2-1; 7 nucleotides match TRBD2. V was clipped by 5 bases and J by 5 bases; unmatched bases: 6. CDR1 is PRHDT and CDR2 is FYEKMQ in the germline V gene (reference sequence). The CDR3 covers 14 residues. The CDR3 bases are TGTGCCAGCAGCCCCCGGACTAGAGACAATGAGCAGTTCTTC. This encodes CASSPRTRDNEQFF.

The chain uses TRBV9 and TRBJ2-5; D might be TRBD1 (6 bases). CDR1 and CDR2 (germline): SGDLS, YYNGEE. V lost 0 bases, J lost 1 base, and 13 bases lay in between. The length of the CDR3 is 16 residues. The CDR3 loop is CASSVVGTHGQETQYF. As DNA, the CDR3 is TGTGCCAGCAGCGTAGTGGGGACACACGGCCAAGAGACCCAGTACTTC.

The chain couples TRBV7-2 to TRBJ1-3, with D possibly TRBD1 on 5 matching bases. This CDR3 comprises 14 residues. Germline loops: CDR1 SGHTA, CDR2 FQGNSA. V gave up 5 bases and J gave up 1 base, with 9 bases separating them. CDR3: CASSAGTSGNTIYF. The CDR3 region has the DNA TGTGCCAGCAGCGCCGGGACGTCTGGAAACACCATATATTTT.

This clone has just one count. The rearrangement uses TRBV5-6 and TRBJ1-4, with TRBD1 matching 7 bases. There are 15 residues in the CDR3. V was pared by 1 base and J by 1 base, with 1 base of the junction left unmatched. Germline V CDR1 and CDR2: SGHDT, YYEEEE. The CDR3 DNA reads TGTGCCAGCAGCTTGAACAGGGGAACTAATGAAAAACTGTTTTTT. Protein: CASSLNRGTNEKLFF.

This chain joins TRBV10-1 and TRBJ2-2; TRBD2 aligns across 14 bases. The trim removed 3 bases at V and 1 base at J, leaving 7 bases unmatched. CDR3 size: 19 residues. Germline lookup yields CDR1 WNHNN and CDR2 SYGVQD (reference sequence). CDR3 in DNA: TGCGCCAGCAGTGACCCCGGGACTAGCGGGAGTGGGAACACCGGGGAGCTGTTTTTT. It yields the protein CASSDPGTSGSGNTGELFF.

CDR3 sequence reads: CASSPGLAGGRAYEQYF. In DNA, the CDR3 is TGTGCCAGCAGCCCGGGACTAGCGGGGGGCCGCGCCTACGAGCAGTACTTC. The V call is TRBV7-9, the J call TRBJ2-7, with 15 bases aligning to TRBD2. Germline V lookup: CDR1 SEHNR, CDR2 FQNEAQ (reference sequence). The CDR3 has 17 amino acids. Unmatched junction bases numbered 7, after V lost 5 bases and J lost 2 bases.

The chain uses TRBV6-5 and TRBJ2-2, with 9 bases that match TRBD2. CDR3 length: 16 residues. Unmatched junction bases numbered 3, after V lost 4 bases and J lost 0 bases. Germline V gene data show CDR1 as MNHEY and CDR2 as SVGAGI. CDR3 sequence: CASSSWTSANTGELFF. In DNA, the CDR3 is TGTGCCAGCAGTTCGTGGACTAGCGCGAACACCGGGGAGCTGTTTTTT.